This T cell receptor beta chain was recorded in a study of Graves' ophthalmopathy and Graves' hyperthyroidism. Study-wide findings and caveats: Among thyroid clonotypes expanded above 0.001 frequency, most also appeared in blood. The model achieved 70.59% sensitivity and roughly 79% specificity for ophthalmopathy progression.

This CDR3 comprises 16 residues. Germline CDR1 DFQATT, CDR2 SNEGSKA (reference sequence). Recruitment covered hyperthyroidism patients aged 18 to 65 whose new diagnosis was of under 2 months' duration. Excluded: other autoimmune disease, uncontrolled infection, pregnancy or lactation. Amplification targeted the TCR beta CDR3 regions, with RNA transcripts as the source material. Following a first-round RT-PCR that used HTBI primers, a second-round multiplex PCR was carried out. TCRdb itself ran the multiplex PCR reads through MiXCR, one entry per CDR3 protein. The data hold around 36,000 distinct CDR3 sequences, with around half observed a single time. As for this clonotype: Its antigen is not known. The junction shows a germline mismatch at one end, possibly a read error.

The clonotype comes from an adult woman with stable Graves' hyperthyroidism. The V and J genes are TRBV20-1 and TRBJ2-7; D might be TRBD1 (6 bases). The sequencing sample was made of peripheral blood. CDR3 in DNA: TGCGGTGCTAGGTCTCGAACAGGGATCAGCCCCTACGAGCAGTACTTC. The encoded protein is CGARSRTGISPYEQYF.